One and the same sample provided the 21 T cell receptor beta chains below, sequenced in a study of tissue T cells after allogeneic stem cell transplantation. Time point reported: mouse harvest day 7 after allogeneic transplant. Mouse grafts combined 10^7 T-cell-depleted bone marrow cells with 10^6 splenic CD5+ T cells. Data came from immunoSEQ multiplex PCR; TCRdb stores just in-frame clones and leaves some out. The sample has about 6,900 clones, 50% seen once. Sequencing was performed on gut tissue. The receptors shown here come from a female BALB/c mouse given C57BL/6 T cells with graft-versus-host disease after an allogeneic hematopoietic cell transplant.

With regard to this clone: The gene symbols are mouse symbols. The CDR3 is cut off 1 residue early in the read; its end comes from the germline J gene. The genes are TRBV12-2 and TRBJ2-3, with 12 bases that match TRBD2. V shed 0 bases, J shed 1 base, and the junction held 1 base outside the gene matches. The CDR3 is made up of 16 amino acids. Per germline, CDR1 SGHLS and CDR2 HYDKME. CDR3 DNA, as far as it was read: TGTGCCAGCTCTCTCGGGACTGGGGGGCGTGCAGAAACGCTGTAT. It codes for CASSLGTGGRAETLY. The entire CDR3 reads CASSLGTGGRAETLYF.

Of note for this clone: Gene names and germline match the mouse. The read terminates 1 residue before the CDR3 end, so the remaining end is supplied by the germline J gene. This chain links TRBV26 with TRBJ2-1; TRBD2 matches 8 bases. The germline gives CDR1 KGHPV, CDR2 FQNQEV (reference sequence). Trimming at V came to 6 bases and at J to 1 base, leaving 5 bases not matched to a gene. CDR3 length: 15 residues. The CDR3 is CASSPLGGNYAEQFF. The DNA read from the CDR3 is TGTGCCAGCAGCCCTCTGGGGGGCAACTATGCTGAGCAGTTC.

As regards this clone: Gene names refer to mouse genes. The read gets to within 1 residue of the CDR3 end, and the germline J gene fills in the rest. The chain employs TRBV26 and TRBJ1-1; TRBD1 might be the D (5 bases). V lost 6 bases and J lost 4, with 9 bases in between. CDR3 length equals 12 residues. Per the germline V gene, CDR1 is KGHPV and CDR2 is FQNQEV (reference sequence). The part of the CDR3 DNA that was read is TGTGCCAGCAGCTCAGGGAGCACAGAAGTCTTC. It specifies CASSSGSTEVF. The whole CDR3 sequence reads CASSSGSTEVFF.

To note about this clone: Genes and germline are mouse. CDR3 residues: CASSPPGGARAEQFF. The CDR3 DNA, read in part, is TGTGCCAGCAGTCCCCCAGGGGGCGCAAGAGCTGAGCAGTTC. The chain has TRBV26 and TRBJ2-1, with TRBD1 matching 8 bases. From the germline J gene comes the end of the CDR3, since the read stops 1 residue before it. Germline V gene lookup returns CDR1 KGHPV and CDR2 FQNQEV (reference sequence). CDR3 size: 15 residues. V gave up 4 bases and J gave up 7 bases; unmatched junction bases: 9.

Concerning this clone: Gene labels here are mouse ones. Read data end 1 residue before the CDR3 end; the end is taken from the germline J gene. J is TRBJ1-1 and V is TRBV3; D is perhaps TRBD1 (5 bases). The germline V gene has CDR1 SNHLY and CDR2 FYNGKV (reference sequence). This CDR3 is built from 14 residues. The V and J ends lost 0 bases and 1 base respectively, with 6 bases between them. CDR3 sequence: CASSLAGANTEVFF. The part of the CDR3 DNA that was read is TGTGCCAGCAGCTTAGCAGGGGCGAACACAGAAGTCTTC.

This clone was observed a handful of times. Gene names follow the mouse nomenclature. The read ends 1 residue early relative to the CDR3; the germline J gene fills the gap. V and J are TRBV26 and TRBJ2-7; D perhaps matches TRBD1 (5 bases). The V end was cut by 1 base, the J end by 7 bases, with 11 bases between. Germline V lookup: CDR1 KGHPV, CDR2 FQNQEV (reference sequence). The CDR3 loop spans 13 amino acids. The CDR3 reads CASSLWQGGEQYF. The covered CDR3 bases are TGTGCCAGCAGTCTGTGGCAGGGTGGAGAACAGTAC. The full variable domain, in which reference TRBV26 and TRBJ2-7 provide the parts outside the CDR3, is NSKVIQTPRYLVKGQGQKAKMRCIPEKGHPVVFWYQQNKNNEFKFLINFQNQEVLQQIDMTEKRFSAECPSNSPCSLEIQSSEAGDSALYLCASSLWQGGEQYFGPGTRLTVL.

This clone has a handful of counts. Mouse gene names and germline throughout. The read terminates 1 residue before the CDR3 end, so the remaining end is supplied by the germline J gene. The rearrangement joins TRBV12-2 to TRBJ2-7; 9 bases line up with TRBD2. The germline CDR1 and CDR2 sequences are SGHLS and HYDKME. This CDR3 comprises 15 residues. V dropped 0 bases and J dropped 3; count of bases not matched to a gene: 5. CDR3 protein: CASSLEAGGVYEQYF. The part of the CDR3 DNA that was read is TGTGCCAGCTCTCTCGAGGCTGGGGGGGTCTATGAACAGTAC.

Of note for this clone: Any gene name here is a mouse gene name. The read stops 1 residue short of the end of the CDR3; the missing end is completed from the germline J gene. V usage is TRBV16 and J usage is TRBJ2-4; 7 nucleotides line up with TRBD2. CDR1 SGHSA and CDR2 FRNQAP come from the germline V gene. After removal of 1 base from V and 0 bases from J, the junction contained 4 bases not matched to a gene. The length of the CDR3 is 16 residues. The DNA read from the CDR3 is TGTGCAAGCAGCTTAGGCTGGGGGTTTAGTCAAAACACCTTGTAC. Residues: CASSLGWGFSQNTLY. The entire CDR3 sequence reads CASSLGWGFSQNTLYF.

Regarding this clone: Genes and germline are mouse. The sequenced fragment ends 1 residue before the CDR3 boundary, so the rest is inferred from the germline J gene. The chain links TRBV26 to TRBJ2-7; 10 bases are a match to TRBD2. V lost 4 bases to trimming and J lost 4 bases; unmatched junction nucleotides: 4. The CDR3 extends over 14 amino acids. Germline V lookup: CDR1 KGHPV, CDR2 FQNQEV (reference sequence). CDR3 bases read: TGTGCCAGCAGTCCGGGACTGGGGCTTTATGAACAGTAC. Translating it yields CASSPGLGLYEQY. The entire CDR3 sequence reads CASSPGLGLYEQYF.

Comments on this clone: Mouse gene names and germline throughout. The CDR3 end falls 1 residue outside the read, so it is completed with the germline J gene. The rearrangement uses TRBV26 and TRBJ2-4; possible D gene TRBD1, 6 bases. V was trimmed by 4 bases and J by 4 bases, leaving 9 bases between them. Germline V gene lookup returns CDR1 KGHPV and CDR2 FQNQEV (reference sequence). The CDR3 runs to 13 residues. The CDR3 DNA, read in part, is TGTGCCAGCAGTCCGGACAGAAAAAACACCTTGTAC. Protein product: CASSPDRKNTLY. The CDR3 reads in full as CASSPDRKNTLYF.

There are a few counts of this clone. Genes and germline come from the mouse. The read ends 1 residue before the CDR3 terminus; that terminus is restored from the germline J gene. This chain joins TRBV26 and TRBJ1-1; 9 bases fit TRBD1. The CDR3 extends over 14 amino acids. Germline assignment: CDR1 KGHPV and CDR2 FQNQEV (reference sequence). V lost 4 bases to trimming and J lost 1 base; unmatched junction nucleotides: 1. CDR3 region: CASSRDRENTEVFF. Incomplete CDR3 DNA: TGTGCCAGCAGTCGGGACAGGGAAAACACAGAAGTCTTC.

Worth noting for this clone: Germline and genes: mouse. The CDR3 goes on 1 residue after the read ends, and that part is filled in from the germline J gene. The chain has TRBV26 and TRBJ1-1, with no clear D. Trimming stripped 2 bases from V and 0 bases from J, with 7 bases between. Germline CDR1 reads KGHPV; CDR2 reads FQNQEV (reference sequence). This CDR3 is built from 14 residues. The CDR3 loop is CASSLSITNTEVFF. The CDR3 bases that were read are TGTGCCAGCAGTCTGAGCATAACAAACACAGAAGTCTTC.

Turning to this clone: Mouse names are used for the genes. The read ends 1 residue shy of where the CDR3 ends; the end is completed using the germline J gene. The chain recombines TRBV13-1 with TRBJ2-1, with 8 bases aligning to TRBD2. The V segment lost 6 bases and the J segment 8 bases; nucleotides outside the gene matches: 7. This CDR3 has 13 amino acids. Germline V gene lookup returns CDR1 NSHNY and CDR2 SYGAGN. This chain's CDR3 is CASTAGGTTEQFF. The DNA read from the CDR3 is TGTGCCAGCACGGCTGGGGGGACGACTGAGCAGTTC.

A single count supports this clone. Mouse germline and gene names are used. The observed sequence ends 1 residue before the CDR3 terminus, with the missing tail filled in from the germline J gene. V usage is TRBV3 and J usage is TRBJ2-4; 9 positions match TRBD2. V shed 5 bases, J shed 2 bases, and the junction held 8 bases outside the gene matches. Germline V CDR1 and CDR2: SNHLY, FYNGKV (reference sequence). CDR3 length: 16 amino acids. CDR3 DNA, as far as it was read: TGTGCCAGCAGCAAACTGGGGGGATTTGATCAAAACACCTTGTAC. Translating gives CASSKLGGFDQNTLY. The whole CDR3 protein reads CASSKLGGFDQNTLYF.

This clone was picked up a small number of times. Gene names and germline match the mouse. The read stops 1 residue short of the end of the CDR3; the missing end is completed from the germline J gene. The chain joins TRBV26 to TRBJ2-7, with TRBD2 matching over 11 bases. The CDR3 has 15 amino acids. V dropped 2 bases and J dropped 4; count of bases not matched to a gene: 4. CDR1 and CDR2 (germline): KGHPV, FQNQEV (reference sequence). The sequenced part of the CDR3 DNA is TGTGCCAGCAGTCTGCCCGGGACTGGGGGATATGAACAGTAC. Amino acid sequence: CASSLPGTGGYEQY. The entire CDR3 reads CASSLPGTGGYEQYF. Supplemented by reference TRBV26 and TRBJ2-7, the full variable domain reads NSKVIQTPRYLVKGQGQKAKMRCIPEKGHPVVFWYQQNKNNEFKFLINFQNQEVLQQIDMTEKRFSAECPSNSPCSLEIQSSEAGDSALYLCASSLPGTGGYEQYFGPGTRLTVL.

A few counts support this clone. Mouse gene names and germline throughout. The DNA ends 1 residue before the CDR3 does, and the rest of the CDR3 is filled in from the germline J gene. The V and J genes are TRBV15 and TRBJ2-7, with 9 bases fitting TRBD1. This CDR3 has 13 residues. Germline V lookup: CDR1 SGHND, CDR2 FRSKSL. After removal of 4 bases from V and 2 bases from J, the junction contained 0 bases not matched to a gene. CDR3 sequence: CASSWTGAYEQYF. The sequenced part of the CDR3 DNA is TGTGCCAGCAGTTGGACAGGGGCCTATGAACAGTAC.

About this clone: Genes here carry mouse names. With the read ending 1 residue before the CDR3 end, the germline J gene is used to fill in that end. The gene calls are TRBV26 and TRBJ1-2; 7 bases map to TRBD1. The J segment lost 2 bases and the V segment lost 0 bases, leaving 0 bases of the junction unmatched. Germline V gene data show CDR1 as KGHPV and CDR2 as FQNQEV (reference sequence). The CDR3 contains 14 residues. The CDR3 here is CASSLSGGNSDYTF. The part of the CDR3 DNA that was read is TGTGCCAGCAGTCTGTCAGGGGGCAACTCCGACTACACC.

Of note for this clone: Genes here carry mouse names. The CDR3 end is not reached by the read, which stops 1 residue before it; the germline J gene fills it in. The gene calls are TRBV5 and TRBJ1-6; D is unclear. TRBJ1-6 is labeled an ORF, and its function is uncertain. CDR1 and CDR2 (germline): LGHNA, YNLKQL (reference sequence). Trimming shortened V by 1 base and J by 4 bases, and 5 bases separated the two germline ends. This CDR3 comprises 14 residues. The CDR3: CASSQVQYNSPLYF. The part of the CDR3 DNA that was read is TGTGCCAGCAGCCAAGTACAGTATAATTCGCCCCTCTAC.

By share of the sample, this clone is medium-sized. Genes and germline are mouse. CDR3 amino acids: CASSFGQYEQYF. Incomplete CDR3 DNA: TGTGCCAGCAGTTTCGGACAGTATGAACAGTAC. V usage is TRBV14 and J usage is TRBJ2-7; D is perhaps TRBD1 (6 bases). The read comes to an end 1 residue before the CDR3 does, leaving the germline J gene to fill in the end. V gave up 1 base and J gave up 4 bases, with 6 bases separating them. Germline CDR1 SGHDT, CDR2 FRDEAV. This CDR3 has 12 residues.

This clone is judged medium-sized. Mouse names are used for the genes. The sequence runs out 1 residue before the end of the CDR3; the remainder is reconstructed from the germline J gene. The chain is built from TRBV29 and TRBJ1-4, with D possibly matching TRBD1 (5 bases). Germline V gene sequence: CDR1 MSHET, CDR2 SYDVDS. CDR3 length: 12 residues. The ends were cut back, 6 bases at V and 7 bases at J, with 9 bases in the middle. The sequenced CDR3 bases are TGTGCTAGCAGGGGGCAGGGCGAAAGATTATTT. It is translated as CASRGQGERLF. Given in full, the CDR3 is CASRGQGERLFF.

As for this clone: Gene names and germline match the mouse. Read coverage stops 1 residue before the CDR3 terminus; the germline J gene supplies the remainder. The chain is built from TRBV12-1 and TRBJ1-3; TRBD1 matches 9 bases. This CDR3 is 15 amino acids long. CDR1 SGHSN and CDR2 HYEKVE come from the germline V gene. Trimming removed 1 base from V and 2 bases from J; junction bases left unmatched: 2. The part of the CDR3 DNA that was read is TGTGCCAGCTCTCTGGGGACAGGGACTGGAAATACGCTCTAT. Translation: CASSLGTGTGNTLY. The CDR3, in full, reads CASSLGTGTGNTLYF.